The present TCR beta chain was sequenced within a study of beta chain features in type 1 diabetes. Per the germline V gene, CDR1 is SQVTM and CDR2 is ANQGSEA. The CDR3 runs to 13 residues. The V segment lost 4 bases and the J segment 2 bases; nucleotides outside the gene matches: 5. The authors reverse transcribed all of the isolated RNA, so sequencing captured expressed TCRB transcripts. Only in-frame clones appear in the TCRdb table, and some are missing; sequencing was by immunoSEQ multiplex PCR. This sample carries around 40,000 clones, over 50% of them seen once, and the ten largest clones take roughly 2%.

Sequenced sample: Tregs from blood. The source is a woman in her late teens or twenties in good health. The gene calls are TRBV29-1 and TRBJ2-7, with 7 positions matching TRBD1. The CDR3 region is CSVVTGATYEQYF. The CDR3 bases are TGCAGCGTTGTAACAGGGGCTACCTACGAGCAGTACTTC.